This TCR beta chain was sequenced during a study of patients and donors after allogeneic stem cell transplantation. Germline CDR1 MNHNS, CDR2 SASEGT. V gave up 2 bases and J gave up 4 bases, with 6 bases separating them. This CDR3 comprises 12 residues. In TCRdb, the RT-PCR reads were re-called with MiXCR into one record per CDR3 protein. Altogether roughly 200,000 distinct CDR3 sequences are present, 38% being singletons, with the ten largest covering roughly 11%. V and J are TRBV6-1 and TRBJ2-7; weak D call: TRBD2 (5 bases). Material: blood, either unsorted or a sorted T cell fraction (not recorded which). This TCR derives from a human donor who was either an allogeneic HSCT recipient or a stem cell or donor lymphocyte infusion donor (not recorded which). It is not recorded whose cells these are; they may come from a transplant donor. DNA for the CDR3: TGTGCCAGCAGTGAATCGGGATACGAGCAGTACTTC. Its protein is CASSESGYEQYF.